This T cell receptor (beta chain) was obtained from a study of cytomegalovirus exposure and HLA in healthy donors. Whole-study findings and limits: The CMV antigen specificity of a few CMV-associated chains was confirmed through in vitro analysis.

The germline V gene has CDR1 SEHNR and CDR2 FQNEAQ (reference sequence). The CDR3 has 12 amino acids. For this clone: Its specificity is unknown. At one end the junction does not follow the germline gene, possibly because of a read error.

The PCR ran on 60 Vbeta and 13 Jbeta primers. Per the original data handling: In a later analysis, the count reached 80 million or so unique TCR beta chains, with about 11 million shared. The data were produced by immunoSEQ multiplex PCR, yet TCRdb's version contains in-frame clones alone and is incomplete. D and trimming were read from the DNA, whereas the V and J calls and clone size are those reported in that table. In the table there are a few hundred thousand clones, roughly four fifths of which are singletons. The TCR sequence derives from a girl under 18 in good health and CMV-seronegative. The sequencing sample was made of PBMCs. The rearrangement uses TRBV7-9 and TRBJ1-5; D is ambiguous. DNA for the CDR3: TGTTCCAGCAGCTTAATAGGAGGGCCCCAGCATTTT. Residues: CSSSLIGGPQHF.